The clone carrying this T cell receptor (beta chain) was seen just once. The antigen remains undetermined. This specimen comes from a study of tissue T cells after allogeneic stem cell transplantation. Study observations and caveats: Sampling depth was limited, and the cohort was small and clinically varied. Across patients, clones rarely overlapped, yet motif clusters were shared tissue-specifically.

CDR1 SQVTM and CDR2 ANQGSEA come from the germline V gene. This CDR3 has 13 amino acids. V was shortened by 6 bases and J by 0 bases, with 12 bases between the two germline ends. TCRdb keeps only in-frame clones here, not all; method: immunoSEQ multiplex PCR. The data show roughly 25,000 clones, over 70% seen once. The clonotype comes from a female donor of 60 years or more with lung cancer. The chain is built from TRBV29-1 and TRBJ2-7; no definite D call. This specimen was tissue from the ileum, taken at autopsy. The CDR3 nucleotides are TGCAGCGTGGAGACCGGATTCTCCTACGAGCAGTACTTC. Encoded protein: CSVETGFSYEQYF.